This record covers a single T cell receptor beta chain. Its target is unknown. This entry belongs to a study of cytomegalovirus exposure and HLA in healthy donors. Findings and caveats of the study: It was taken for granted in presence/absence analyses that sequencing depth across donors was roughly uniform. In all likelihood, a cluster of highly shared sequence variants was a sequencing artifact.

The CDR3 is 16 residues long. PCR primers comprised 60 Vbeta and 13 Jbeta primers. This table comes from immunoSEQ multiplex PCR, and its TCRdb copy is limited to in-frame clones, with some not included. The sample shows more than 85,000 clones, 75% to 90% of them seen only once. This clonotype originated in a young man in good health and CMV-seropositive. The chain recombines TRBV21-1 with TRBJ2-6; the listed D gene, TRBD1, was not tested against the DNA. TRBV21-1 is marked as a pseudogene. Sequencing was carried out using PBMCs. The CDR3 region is CASSKAGWGTTHVLTF. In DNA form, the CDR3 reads TGTGCCAGCAGCAAAGCAGGTTGGGGGACAACTCACGTCCTGACTTTC.